The 9 T cell receptor beta chains listed next were all sequenced from one sample in a study of a mutant IDH1 vaccine in newly diagnosed glioma. Time point meaning: baseline, week 1 (first vaccination visit). This sample's treatment: pre-vaccination baseline after standard-of-care therapy. This table comes from immunoSEQ multiplex PCR, and its TCRdb copy is limited to in-frame clones, with some not included. The sample consists of about 92,000 clones, 83% of them appearing once. This specimen consisted of PBMCs, obtained from a glioma patient treated with radiotherapy, temozolomide or both. Every receptor here comes from a woman aged 45-59 years with glioma.

The chain has TRBV6-5 and TRBJ2-2; a weak D match, TRBD1 (5 bases). The CDR3 covers 14 residues. Germline V lookup: CDR1 MNHEY, CDR2 SVGAGI. The V end lost 5 bases, the J end lost 5 bases, and 12 bases lay between the germline ends. In DNA form, the CDR3 reads TGTGCCAGCAGTATATTCCAGGGTACCGGGGAGCTGTTTTTT. Translation gives CASSIFQGTGELFF.

V and J are TRBV4-2 and TRBJ1-5; TRBD1 is a possible D gene (5 bases). The CDR3 is made up of 15 amino acids. Germline V lookup: CDR1 LGHNA, CDR2 YNFKEQ. V lost 8 bases, J lost 5 bases, and 19 bases lay in between. The CDR3 DNA reads as TGTGCCAGCTCGGCGACCGGCAGGGTGGATCAGCCCCAGCATTTT. Encoded protein: CASSATGRVDQPQHF.

The chain combines TRBV5-1 with TRBJ2-5; 11 bases map to TRBD2. Trimming cost V 4 bases and J 4 bases; bases outside gene matches: 3. Germline loops: CDR1 SGHRS, CDR2 YFSETQ. This CDR3 region has 14 residues. In DNA, the CDR3 is TGCGCCAGCAGCGGGGGGACTAGCGGAGAGACCCAGTACTTC. It yields the protein CASSGGTSGETQYF.

This chain connects TRBV23-1 to TRBJ1-5; D is unclear. TRBV23-1 is recorded as an ORF, its role being uncertain. The V gene lost 4 bases and the J gene lost 6 bases, with 13 bases spanning the gap. The CDR3 loop spans 14 amino acids. The CDR3, as DNA: TGCGCCAGCAGTCTCCAGGACCGCGGTCAGCCCCAGCATTTT. Its translation is CASSLQDRGQPQHF.

This chain links TRBV7-2 with TRBJ1-2; D is unclear. V lost 1 base and J 1 base, leaving 4 bases between the germline ends. The germline gives CDR1 SGHTA, CDR2 FQGNSA. The CDR3 runs 13 residues. CDR3 sequence (DNA): TGTGCCAGCAGCTTAGTGGTTAACTATGGCTACACCTTC. Amino acids: CASSLVVNYGYTF.

The chain employs TRBV9 and TRBJ2-7; 8 nucleotides agree with TRBD1. The germline CDR1 and CDR2 sequences are SGDLS and YYNGEE. The CDR3 runs 14 residues. V was pared by 2 bases and J by 4 bases, with 5 bases of the junction left unmatched. CDR3 amino acids: CASSVGDRRYEQYF. The DNA of the CDR3 is TGTGCCAGCAGCGTCGGGGACAGGCGGTACGAGCAGTACTTC.

This clone came up a few times. The chain has TRBV12-5 and TRBJ1-4; D is possibly TRBD1 (5 bases). This CDR3 is built from 11 residues. Trimming stripped 2 bases from V and 11 bases from J, with 6 bases between. The V gene's germline CDR1 is LGHNT and CDR2 FRNRAP. CDR3 bases: TGTGCTAGTGGTTTGCGGGGGAAACTGTTTTTT. Protein: CASGLRGKLFF.

This chain links TRBV18 with TRBJ1-1, with D uncertain. The CDR3 is 16 residues long. Trimming stripped 0 bases from V and 1 base from J, with 12 bases between. Germline V gene data show CDR1 as KGHSH and CDR2 as LQKENI. The CDR3: CASSPPWTQGNTEAFF. The CDR3 DNA follows: TGTGCCAGCTCACCACCTTGGACTCAAGGGAACACTGAAGCTTTCTTT.

The chain employs TRBV10-3 and TRBJ1-1; 9 positions agree with TRBD1. CDR1 is ENHRY and CDR2 is SYGVKD in the germline V gene. Losses at the gene ends were 6 bases for V and 4 bases for J; bases not matched to a gene: 0. CDR3 length equals 12 residues. The CDR3 sequence: CAIRTGGTEAFF. CDR3 DNA sequence: TGTGCCATCAGGACAGGGGGCACTGAAGCTTTCTTT.